The 3 T cell receptor beta chains below come from one sample, sequenced in a study of shared clonotypes between healthy human individuals. TCRdb's copy holds only in-frame clones and misses some; the assay was immunoSEQ multiplex PCR. The table includes approximately 500,000 clones, around 74% detected once. Material for sequencing was PBMCs. The receptors originated from a woman aged 40 to 50 in good health. Some clones in this sample may be carry-over from other donors' samples.

CDR3 in amino acids: CASSQRDTGGYGYTF. The DNA for the CDR3 is TGCGCCAGCAGCCAACGGGACACTGGGGGCTATGGCTACACCTTC. The rearrangement links TRBV4-3 to TRBJ1-2, with D possibly being TRBD1 (6 bases). The CDR3 is 15 amino acids. The V end lost 2 bases, the J end lost 4 bases, and 14 bases lay between the germline ends. Germline lookup yields CDR1 LGHNA and CDR2 YSLEER.

The chain employs TRBV18 and TRBJ1-4; 7 bases align to TRBD1. CDR3 length equals 17 residues. V lost 3 bases to trimming and J lost 3 bases; unmatched junction nucleotides: 10. Looked up from germline, CDR1 is KGHSH and CDR2 is LQKENI. The CDR3 is CASSPEQGIEANEKLFF. CDR3 sequence (DNA): TGTGCCAGCTCACCTGAACAGGGGATTGAGGCTAATGAAAAACTGTTTTTT.

The rearrangement links TRBV19 to TRBJ1-2; 7 nucleotides match TRBD1. Germline lookup yields CDR1 LNHDA and CDR2 SQIVND (reference sequence). CDR3 length: 14 residues. The J segment lost 6 bases and the V segment lost 7 bases, leaving 11 bases of the junction unmatched. CDR3 protein: CASKDSWGQHGYTF. CDR3 coding DNA: TGTGCCAGTAAGGACTCCTGGGGACAGCATGGCTACACCTTC.